This T cell receptor beta chain was sequenced in a study of regulatory T cells in long-lasting Graves disease. Time point of the sample: newly diagnosed GD, antithyroid drugs for less than 3 months. Researchers made the TCR library from RNA that was extracted from PBMCs. Patients came through an endocrinology department, and that department was in Xi'an, China. Germline values: CDR1 SEHNR, CDR2 FQNEAQ (reference sequence). V trimming: 5 bases; J trimming: 3 bases; junction bases outside the gene matches: 5. This CDR3 is built from 14 residues. HTBI primers from iRepertoire and Arm-PCR of CDR3 regions yielded the TCR beta libraries. Methods used by the authors: Sample data revealed approximately 62 TRBV and 14 TRBJ segments. TCRdb called the multiplex PCR reads again in MiXCR, with one record for every CDR3 protein. These V and J calls derive from TCRdb rather than the authors' analysis. The sample has 200,000 to 300,000 distinct CDR3 sequences; around 21% are singletons.

This clonotype showed up many times. This clonotype was obtained from a female donor with Graves disease. The rearrangement links TRBV7-9 to TRBJ1-1, with 8 bases fitting TRBD1. The starting material was peripheral blood mononuclear cells (PBMCs), obtained at new diagnosis, from a patient treated with antithyroid drugs. The DNA of the CDR3 is TGTGCCAGCAGCCGAACAGGGGGTGACACTGAAGCTTTCTTT. Translation gives CASSRTGGDTEAFF.